The rows below give T cell receptor beta chains drawn from one sample of a study of radiation and T cells in renal cell carcinoma. Profiling relied on immunoSEQ multiplex PCR, and the TCRdb table lists in-frame clones only, not all of them. The sample records roughly 160,000 clones, about nine tenths being singletons. Sequenced here: blood, sampled from a patient whose treatment included radiotherapy and nephrectomy. Every receptor here comes from a woman aged 45-65 years with renal cell carcinoma. Each CDR3 is given with its conserved first and last residue. A D gene is named only where the DNA matches it firmly. Only some rows state a clone size, as once, few, many or a class for expanded clones.

>TRBJ1-2|TRBV5-1|TRBD1|.
TGCGCCAGCAGCCTGACAGGGGGAGAGAACTATGGCTACACCTTC
CASSLTGGENYGYTF
>TRBJ2-2|TRBV9|.|.
TGTGCCAGCAGCGTAGCTCCAAGAGCGCCCGGGGAGCTGTTTTTT
CASSVAPRAPGELFF
>TRBJ1-5|TRBV29-1|.|.
TGCAGCGTCGGTGGGGGGGCAGGGCAGCCCCAGCATTTT
CSVGGGAGQPQHF
>TRBJ1-1|TRBV5-1|TRBD1|.
TGCGCCAGCAGCACTACAGGGGAGAACACTGAAGCTTTCTTT
CASSTTGENTEAFF
>TRBJ1-2|TRBV5-6|.|.
TGTGCCAGCAGCTTGCTAGGGATAAGGACCTATGGCTACACCTTC
CASSLLGIRTYGYTF
>TRBJ2-2|TRBV9|.|.
TGTGCCAGCAGCGTAGAGCAGCAAACCGGGGAGCTGTTTTTT
CASSVEQQTGELFF
>TRBJ1-1|TRBV5-6|.|.
TGTGCCAGCAGCTTGGACGGGGGGCGGATGAACACTGAAGCTTTCTTT
CASSLDGGRMNTEAFF
>TRBJ1-2|TRBV7-9|.|.
TGTGCCAGCAGCTTAGAGGTGAACTTTGGCTACACCTTC
CASSLEVNFGYTF
>TRBJ2-7|TRBV15|TRBD1|.
TGTGCCACCAGCTCAACAGGGGGCGATTCCTACGAGCAGTACTTC
CATSSTGGDSYEQYF
>TRBJ2-7|TRBV5-6|TRBD1|.
TGTGCCAGCAGCTTAGCCAGGGGGCTCTACGAGCAGTACTTC
CASSLARGLYEQYF
>TRBJ1-6|TRBV5-1|.|once
TGCGCCAGCAGCTTGGGACAACCTGCTAATTCACCCCTCCACTTT
CASSLGQPANSPLHF
>TRBJ1-5|TRBV7-8|TRBD1|.
TGTGCCAGCAGCCGACGGGACAGGGGAAGCAATCAGCCCCAGCATTTT
CASSRRDRGSNQPQHF
>TRBJ1-5|TRBV6-1|.|.
TGTGCCAGCAGGGAAAGCAATCAGCCCCAGCATTTT
CASRESNQPQHF
>TRBJ1-1|TRBV6-1|TRBD1|.
TGTGCCAGCAAGGTACAGGGGCTTGAAGCTTTCTTT
CASKVQGLEAFF
>TRBJ1-1|TRBV2|.|.
TGTGCCAGCAGTGAACTCTCAGGGCGATTTGATGAAGCTTTCTTT
CASSELSGRFDEAFF
>TRBJ1-3|TRBV5-1|.|.
TGCGCCAGCAGCTTGGCCTACGGGTACTCTGGAAACACCATATATTTT
CASSLAYGYSGNTIYF
>TRBJ2-3|TRBV11-3|.|.
TGTGCCAGCAGCATCGGACGGGCCGGGGATACGCAGTATTTT
CASSIGRAGDTQYF
>TRBJ2-7|TRBV6-6|TRBD1|.
TGTGCCAGCAGTTCAGGACAGGGAATAGATCCAGTCTTC
CASSSGQGIDPVF
>TRBJ2-5|TRBV15|TRBD2|.
TGTGCCACCAGCAGCGTGGGGACTAGCGGGGAGATGCAGAAAGAGACCCAGTACTTC
CATSSVGTSGEMQKETQYF
>TRBJ2-5|TRBV6-5|.|.
TGTGCCAGCAGCCTGGTCCTCTCGGGAGAGACCCAGTACTTC
CASSLVLSGETQYF
>TRBJ1-6|TRBV30|TRBD1|.
TGTGCCTCCCTGAGTGGTTTAGGACAGGGTGATAATTCACCCCTCCACTTT
CASLSGLGQGDNSPLHF
>TRBJ2-1|TRBV5-1|TRBD2|.
TGCGCCAGCAGCGGTAGCGGGGGGGCCTTCGATGAGCAGTTCTTC
CASSGSGGAFDEQFF
>TRBJ2-4|TRBV6-6|.|.
TGTGCCAGCACCCTCAGGGGGGGGTACATTCAGTACTTC
CASTLRGGYIQYF
>TRBJ2-2|TRBV5-4|TRBD1|.
TGTGCCAGCAGCTTGCCTGGACAGGCGGTGACCGGGGAGCTGTTTTTT
CASSLPGQAVTGELFF
>TRBJ1-2|TRBV11-2|.|.
TGTGCCAGCAGCTTGGACGGAGGCTATGGCTACACCTTC
CASSLDGGYGYTF
>TRBJ1-5|TRBV19|.|.
TGTGCCAGTAGTGGGGGAAGAAGCAATCAGCCCCAGCATTTT
CASSGGRSNQPQHF
>TRBJ2-3|TRBV29-1|TRBD1|few
TGCAGCGTTGTTAAGTGGCAGGGGGACCTACTTAGCACAGATACGCAGTATTTT
CSVVKWQGDLLSTDTQYF
>TRBJ1-1|TRBV18|.|.
TGTGCCAGCTCACGGGAAATTCCCAACACTGAAGCTTTCTTT
CASSREIPNTEAFF
>TRBJ1-5|TRBV6-6|.|once
TGTGCCAGCAGTTACTCCAATAGCAATCAGCCCCAGCATTTT
CASSYSNSNQPQHF
>TRBJ2-3|TRBV7-9|.|.
TGTGCCAGCAGCTTAGGCGGGGCTCGGGATCAGTATTTT
CASSLGGARDQYF
>TRBJ2-5|TRBV7-9|TRBD2|.
TGTGCCAGCAGCTTCCCCGCAGCGGGGGGGCTGGGGGAGACCCAGTACTTC
CASSFPAAGGLGETQYF
>TRBJ2-5|TRBV29-1|.|.
TGCAGCGTGGGCCGCGCGGGGGAGACCCAGTACTTC
CSVGRAGETQYF
>TRBJ1-5|TRBV29-1|TRBD1|once
TGCAGCGCCGGACAGGGGAATCAGCCCCAGCATTTT
CSAGQGNQPQHF
>TRBJ1-2|TRBV2|.|.
TGTGCCAGCAGTTTGAACAGGGAAGCGAATGGCTACACCTTC
CASSLNREANGYTF
>TRBJ2-7|TRBV10-2|.|.
TGCGCCAGCAGGACTCAAGCGGTGACAACCTACGAGCAGTACTTC
CASRTQAVTTYEQYF
>TRBJ2-2|TRBV7-2|TRBD1|once
TGTGCCAGCAGCCATAGGGACAGGGGGCCAAAGCTGTTTTTT
CASSHRDRGPKLFF
>TRBJ1-2|TRBV27|.|.
TGTGCCAGCAGGGGGCATGTGGGTAACTATGGCTACACCTTC
CASRGHVGNYGYTF
>TRBJ2-3|TRBV6-6|TRBD1|few
TGTGCCAGCAGCCATGGGGACAGGACGTCAGATACGCAGTATTTT
CASSHGDRTSDTQYF
>TRBJ2-5|TRBV11-2|.|.
TGTGCCAGCAGCCCCGGGGGCCGCCAAGAGACCCAGTACTTC
CASSPGGRQETQYF
>TRBJ1-2|TRBV27|TRBD1|.
TGTGCCAGCAGTTTATCAGGGACAGGGTCGGTTGGCTATGGCTACACCTTC
CASSLSGTGSVGYGYTF
>TRBJ1-2|TRBV20-1|.|.
TGCAGTGTAATGGGCGAGGATGGCTACACCTTC
CSVMGEDGYTF
>TRBJ2-3|TRBV5-6|TRBD1|.
TGTGCCAGCAGCTTTCAGGGGGTCCCTTCCACAGATACGCAGTATTTT
CASSFQGVPSTDTQYF
>TRBJ2-2|TRBV11-2|.|.
TGTGCCAGCAGCTTACTGGGAAAGGGCACCGGGGAGCTGTTTTTT
CASSLLGKGTGELFF
>TRBJ2-5|TRBV7-6|.|.
TGTGCCAGCAGCCGAAGCCAAGAGACCCAGTACTTC
CASSRSQETQYF
>TRBJ1-1|TRBV7-9|.|once
TGTGCCAGCAGCCATTCCCTGAACACTGAAGCTTTCTTT
CASSHSLNTEAFF
>TRBJ2-7|TRBV7-9|.|.
TGTGCCAGCAGCATAAACTACGAGCAGTACTTC
CASSINYEQYF
>TRBJ2-3|TRBV2|TRBD2|.
TGTGCCAGCAGTGATGGACTAGCGGGGACAGATACGCAGTATTTT
CASSDGLAGTDTQYF
>TRBJ1-2|TRBV6-6|.|.
TGTGCCAGCAGTTACAAGCGGGCTGATGGCTACACCTTC
CASSYKRADGYTF
>TRBJ2-1|TRBV19|.|.
TGTGCCAGTTCCCCGGGGGACACACCTATTAGAGAGCAGTTCTTC
CASSPGDTPIREQFF
>TRBJ2-2|TRBV2|.|.
TGTGCCAGCCGCGTCCGATCAGGGAACACCGGGGAGCTGTTTTTT
CASRVRSGNTGELFF
>TRBJ2-3|TRBV5-1|.|.
TGCGCCAGCAGCTTGGGGGACAGCACAGATACGCAGTATTTT
CASSLGDSTDTQYF
>TRBJ1-4|TRBV7-2|.|.
TGTGCCAGCAGCTTAGCCCCCGCCAGGAACCTTAATGAAAAACTGTTTTTT
CASSLAPARNLNEKLFF
>TRBJ1-4|TRBV7-8|TRBD1|.
TGTGCCAGCAGCTTTAGGACAGGGGATTGGTCGGGAGAAAAACTGTTTTTT
CASSFRTGDWSGEKLFF
>TRBJ1-3|TRBV29-1|.|.
TGCAGCGTTGAAACTAATCTAGGTGGAAACACCATATATTTT
CSVETNLGGNTIYF
>TRBJ1-3|TRBV6-5|.|.
TGTGCCAGCAGTTACTCAGGGGGCTCTGGAAACACCATATATTTT
CASSYSGGSGNTIYF
>TRBJ1-6|TRBV6-1|.|once
TGTGCCAGCAGTGAGAGGGGGATTAATTCACCCCTCCACTTT
CASSERGINSPLHF
>TRBJ1-3|TRBV19|TRBD1|.
TGTGCCAGCCAAAGGACAGGGGATGGAAACACCATATATTTT
CASQRTGDGNTIYF